This T cell receptor (beta chain) was sequenced during a study of cytomegalovirus exposure and HLA in healthy donors. PCR amplification relied on 60 Vbeta primers (plus 13 Jbeta primers). The protocol was immunoSEQ multiplex PCR, while the TCRdb copy is restricted to in-frame clones and leaves out a portion. The sample holds about 160,000 clones, 65% to 80% seen once. Unmatched junction bases numbered 3, after V lost 6 bases and J lost 3 bases. Germline V CDR1 and CDR2: MNHEY, SVGAGI. This CDR3 is 13 amino acids long. Study findings and constraints: Later, an analysis showed that TCR beta chains associated with HLA were more clonally expanded than others that were equally common. Researchers had no immune exposure information except CMV serostatus available. Prior analysis indicated that the majority of TCR beta V segments exhibited productivity approximately 90% or approximately 30% of the time.

Concerning this clone: Its antigen is not known.

The chain carries TRBV6-5 and TRBJ2-3; 7 bases agree with TRBD1. Sequenced sample: PBMCs. The clonotype comes from a woman aged 40 to 49 in good health and CMV-seropositive. The CDR3 nucleotides read TGTGCCAGCAGGGGGACAGTGACAGATACGCAGTATTTT. Encoded protein: CASRGTVTDTQYF.